This entry concerns a single TCR beta chain. The clone's antigen remains unknown. Within one base of it there is no much larger clone, and no base qualities were kept. The CDR3 spans 16 residues, from the cysteine through the phenylalanine. Only the CDR3 region is kept as DNA, spanning 48 bases read in frame from base 1. Germline trimming: 4 bases from V, 0 bases from J; junction bases outside gene matches: 7. The germline V gene (reference sequence) provides CDR1 DFQATT and CDR2 SNEGSKA. The receptor library was made with 5' RACE. The sample was run on an Illumina HiSeq 2500. A second roughly 7 to 11 cycle PCR used a sample-barcoded 5' primer and a J-beta primer mix. Each TCR beta cDNA molecule received a unique molecular identifier from a template-switch 5' adaptor carrying 12 random nucleotides. Each sample yielded at least 2.5 million CDR3-containing paired-end reads. The Mint cDNA synthesis kit, primed by a TRBC-specific oligonucleotide, was used to synthesize first-strand cDNA from all RNA. Following uracil-DNA glycosylase treatment, a first 18-cycle PCR with universal primers M1SS and BC2_uni_R was performed on all cDNA. The source study handled its data this way. For normalization, 1 million high-quality reads, each with a distinct molecular identifier, were randomly selected from each sample. Instead of being binned into consensus sequences, reads that shared molecular identifiers were thrown out. CDR3 identification, clonotype clustering and error correction used MiTCR with a Q25 quality threshold and the strictest error-elimination algorithm. Lower-bound total TCR beta diversity was estimated with a nonparametric unseen species model using Euler transformation. TCRdb passed the public sequencing reads through fastp at Q25 and MiXCR, retaining productive beta sequences. For every CDR3 protein sequence, its rows merge into one entry that carries the most common genes and DNA. These V and J calls originate from TCRdb's pipeline instead of the authors' own analysis. A total of over 600,000 distinct CDR3 sequences appear in this sample, 40% to 45% of them only once. The ten largest account for around 32% of the sample.

This record comes from a study of blood T cells in healthy people across ages (dated by TCRdb to the mid-2010s). Regarding the research as a whole: Template switching captured roughly one uniquely barcoded TCR beta cDNA molecule per two T cells in model experiments. Age-related changes in TCR beta repertoire diversity were measured in the study by deep sequencing normalized with unique cDNA molecular identifiers. The donors were divided into four age groups: young (average around 16 years), middle-aged (under 40), aged (under 70) and long-lived (roughly 86). To avoid experimental bias, donors of different ages were distributed randomly across sequencing lanes. Using the same blood draw, the study looked at two additional independent replicas of 1 million unique cDNA reads for two donors, one aged 18 to 29 and the other aged 80 or older.

The donors were under 40 Caucasian individuals from Russia, aged 6 to 90 years, who were systemically healthy. Each donor gave about 9.7 milliliters of peripheral blood, drawn into EDTA-treated Vacutainer tubes. PBMCs were isolated by Ficoll-Paque density-gradient centrifugation, with at least 7 million obtained per sample. Trizol reagent was used to extract total RNA from the PBMCs, yielding at least 6 micrograms per sample. For every donor, flow cytometry on a PBMC aliquot measured the percentage of naive CD45RAhigh/CD27high T cells. The paper's findings and limits, for the study overall: As age increased, observed TCR beta diversity per million T cells dropped in a roughly linear way, and a significant reduction was already evident by age about 36. Estimates of total diversity from one million sequenced T cells were regarded as lower bounds and underestimates. Observed TCR beta diversity correlated strongly with the percentage of naive T cells measured by flow cytometry. Compared with the aged group, the long-lived group had more naive CD4+ T cells, fewer expanded clones and increased TCR diversity, suggesting age selection. Because donor CMV infection status was unknown, age-related changes in expanded clonotypes were potentially confounded. Since profiling was done on bulk unsorted PBMCs, naive and antigen-experienced compartments could not be conclusively compared.

Sample: blood. The sequence links TRBV20-1 to TRBJ2-4, and TRBD1 aligns with 9 junction nucleotides. This sequence originates from a man aged 80 or over in good health. The encoded CDR3 is CSAIGTGNLAKNIQYF. The DNA sequence is given as TGCAGTGCTATCGGGACAGGGAACCTAGCCAAAAACATTCAGTACTTC.